Presented here are 14 T cell receptor beta chains from one specimen sequenced in a study of OX40 agonist ivuxolimab in advanced cancers. The method was immunoSEQ multiplex PCR; TCRdb's version includes in-frame clones alone and lacks a portion of them. This table has some 77,000 clones, around nine tenths appearing once. The sequences come from CD4+ or CD8+ T cells sorted from blood, collected in a trial of the OX40 agonist ivuxolimab. Receptors were obtained from an adult with an advanced solid tumor such as melanoma, head and neck, liver or kidney cancer.

The rearrangement links TRBV25-1 to TRBJ2-7; TRBD1 agrees at 8 bases. V shed 6 bases, J shed 6 bases, and the junction held 10 bases outside the gene matches. In germline, CDR1 is MGHDK, CDR2 SYGVNS. The CDR3 length is 14 residues. The DNA of the CDR3 is TGTGCCAGCAGGCGACAGGGGCAGGGGTTCGAGCAGTACTTC. Translating it yields CASRRQGQGFEQYF.

The chain links TRBV7-2 to TRBJ2-5; a weak D match, TRBD2 (6 bases). This CDR3 is 15 amino acids long. Germline CDR1 reads SGHTA; CDR2 reads FQGNSA. V was cut by 1 base and J by 2 bases, with 11 bases left in between. The CDR3 loop reads CASSLGSGGQETQYF. The DNA of the CDR3 is TGTGCCAGCAGCTTAGGTTCTGGGGGGCAAGAGACCCAGTACTTC.

The DNA for the CDR3 is TGTGCCAGCAGCGTATCTCCCAGAGGCACTGAAGCTTTCTTT. The encoded protein is CASSVSPRGTEAFF. V usage is TRBV9 and J usage is TRBJ1-1, with D uncertain. Germline CDR1 reads SGDLS; CDR2 reads YYNGEE. Trimming cost V 1 base and J 4 bases, with 11 bases left between them. CDR3 size: 14 residues.

CDR3 region: CASSEGAREFNEQFF. CDR3 sequence (DNA): TGTGCCAGCAGTGAAGGGGCGCGGGAGTTTAATGAGCAGTTCTTC. The chain has TRBV6-1 and TRBJ2-1; the match to TRBD2 covers 7 bases. Germline values: CDR1 MNHNS, CDR2 SASEGT. V gave up 1 base and J gave up 7 bases; unmatched junction bases: 7. There are 15 residues in the CDR3.

This clone came up once. This sequence joins TRBV7-8 and TRBJ2-7, with D maybe TRBD2 (7 bases). This CDR3 is built from 14 residues. The germline V and J ends were trimmed by 5 bases and 7 bases, with 18 bases remaining between them. CDR1 is SGHVS and CDR2 is FQNEAQ in the germline V gene. DNA for the CDR3: TGTGCCAGCAGCCCCCGTGGGGGGGCCTTGGAGCAGTACTTC. Translated: CASSPRGGALEQYF. The full variable domain, completed using reference TRBV7-8 and TRBJ2-7, is GAGVSQSPRYKVAKRGQDVALRCDPISGHVSLFWYQQALGQGPEFLTYFQNEAQLDKSGLPSDRFFAERPEGSVSTLKIQRTQQEDSAVYLCASSPRGGALEQYFGPGTRLTVT.

The chain couples TRBV2 to TRBJ2-2, with TRBD1 identical over 10 bases. Trimming removed 4 bases from V and 7 bases from J; junction bases left unmatched: 6. The CDR3 has 15 residues. The germline gives CDR1 SNHLY, CDR2 FYNNEI. The CDR3 coding sequence is TGTGCCAGCAGTGGACAGGGGGCCGTCAGCGGGGAGCTGTTTTTT. Its translation is CASSGQGAVSGELFF.

The chain couples TRBV6-1 to TRBJ1-2, with a possible D match to TRBD1 (5 bases). CDR3 length equals 18 residues. Trimming shortened V by 4 bases and J by 5 bases, and 26 bases separated the two germline ends. CDR1 MNHNS and CDR2 SASEGT come from the germline V gene. CDR3 protein: CASSAPGTGAGRGYGYTF. The CDR3 DNA is TGTGCCAGCAGTGCCCCCGGGACCGGCGCTGGGCGGGGATATGGCTACACCTTC.

V gene TRBV6-5 combines with J gene TRBJ1-1, with 7 bases that match TRBD1. This CDR3 has 15 residues. Unmatched junction bases numbered 11, after V lost 5 bases and J lost 5 bases. In germline, CDR1 is MNHEY, CDR2 SVGAGI. The CDR3 DNA follows: TGTGCCAGCAGTCGACCCAGACAGGGAAGGACTGAAGCTTTCTTT. Translated: CASSRPRQGRTEAFF.

V is TRBV5-1 and J is TRBJ2-2; D remains unclear. The length of the CDR3 is 16 residues. Germline V gene data show CDR1 as SGHRS and CDR2 as YFSETQ. Trimming left V 4 bases short and J 3 bases short, with 16 bases between. The CDR3 sequence is CASSANGGTDTGELFF. The CDR3 DNA reads TGCGCCAGCAGCGCCAATGGCGGTACAGACACCGGGGAGCTGTTTTTT.

This clone was picked up one time. The chain recombines TRBV6-1 with TRBJ2-1; 9 nucleotides align to TRBD1. The V gene end was trimmed by 7 bases and the J gene end by 8 bases; junction bases not matched to a gene: 9. This CDR3 is 14 amino acids long. CDR1 is MNHNS, CDR2 SASEGT, per germline. CDR3 DNA: TGTGCCAGCACGCGGGACAGGGCTCAGGATGAGCAGTTCTTC. Its protein product is CASTRDRAQDEQFF.

The rearrangement joins TRBV28 to TRBJ1-4; no clear D. Trimming cost V 1 base and J 8 bases, with 11 bases left between them. This CDR3 is built from 14 residues. Germline assignment: CDR1 MDHEN and CDR2 SYDVKM. Here the CDR3 reads CASSLSLVGEKLFF. The DNA for the CDR3 is TGTGCCAGCAGTTTATCGCTTGTTGGCGAAAAACTGTTTTTT.

The V gene is TRBV7-2, the J gene TRBJ2-7; 8 bases are a match to TRBD2. CDR1 and CDR2 from the germline V gene are SGHTA and FQGNSA. V was pared by 1 base and J by 4 bases, with 3 bases of the junction left unmatched. The CDR3 is 14 residues long. The CDR3 is CASSLGLAGYEQYF. The CDR3 DNA reads TGTGCCAGCAGCTTAGGCCTAGCGGGTTACGAGCAGTACTTC. The full variable domain, rest sourced from reference TRBV7-2 and TRBJ2-7, is GAGVSQSPSNKVTEKGKDVELRCDPISGHTALYWYRQSLGQGLEFLIYFQGNSAPDKSGLPSDRFSAERTGGSVSTLTIQRTQQEDSAVYLCASSLGLAGYEQYFGPGTRLTVT.

This sequence joins TRBV28 and TRBJ1-2, with TRBD1 matching over 12 bases. The CDR3 extends over 15 amino acids. V trimming: 5 bases; J trimming: 8 bases; junction bases outside the gene matches: 9. Germline V gene sequence: CDR1 MDHEN, CDR2 SYDVKM. DNA for the CDR3: TGTGCCAGCAGTAGCGGGACAGGGGGCGCAGGGGGCTACACCTTC. Its translation: CASSSGTGGAGGYTF.

The chain joins TRBV11-2 to TRBJ1-4, with a possible D match to TRBD1 (5 bases). V lost 4 bases to trimming and J lost 8 bases, with 14 bases between them. Germline assignment: CDR1 SGHAT and CDR2 FQNNGV. This CDR3 comprises 14 residues. CDR3 residues: CASSSTGAAEKLFF. CDR3 DNA sequence: TGTGCCAGCAGCTCAACCGGGGCTGCAGAAAAACTGTTTTTT.